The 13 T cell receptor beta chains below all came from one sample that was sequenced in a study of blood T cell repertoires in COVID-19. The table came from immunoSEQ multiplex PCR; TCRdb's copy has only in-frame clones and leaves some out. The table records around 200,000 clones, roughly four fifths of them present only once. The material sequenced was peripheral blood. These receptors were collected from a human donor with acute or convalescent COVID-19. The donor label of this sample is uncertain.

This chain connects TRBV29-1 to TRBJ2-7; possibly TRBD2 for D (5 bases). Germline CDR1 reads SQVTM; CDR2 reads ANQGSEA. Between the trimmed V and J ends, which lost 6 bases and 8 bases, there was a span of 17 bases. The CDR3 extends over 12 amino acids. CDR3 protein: CSVRPDEGQQYF. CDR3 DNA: TGCAGCGTCCGCCCTGATGAGGGTCAGCAGTACTTC.

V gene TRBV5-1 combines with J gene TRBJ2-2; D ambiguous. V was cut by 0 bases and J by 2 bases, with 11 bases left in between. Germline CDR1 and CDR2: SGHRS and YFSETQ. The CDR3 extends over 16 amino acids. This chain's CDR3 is CASSLGTKINTGELFF. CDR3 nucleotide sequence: TGCGCCAGCAGCTTGGGAACAAAGATTAACACCGGGGAGCTGTTTTTT.

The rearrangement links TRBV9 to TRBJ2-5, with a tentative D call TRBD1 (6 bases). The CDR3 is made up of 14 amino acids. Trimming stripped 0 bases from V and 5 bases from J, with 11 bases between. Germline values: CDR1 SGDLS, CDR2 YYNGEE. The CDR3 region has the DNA TGTGCCAGCAGCGTAGATAGGGGGTTCGAGACCCAGTACTTC. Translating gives CASSVDRGFETQYF.

DNA for the CDR3: TGCAGCTCCCCCGGGGGCCAGGACAGGGGCAACACAGATACGCAGTATTTT. Translating gives CSSPGGQDRGNTDTQYF. The J gene is TRBJ2-3, the V gene TRBV29-1; TRBD1 aligns across 9 bases. The V gene end was trimmed by 8 bases and the J gene end by 2 bases; junction bases not matched to a gene: 17. The germline gives CDR1 SQVTM, CDR2 ANQGSEA. The CDR3 totals 17 residues.

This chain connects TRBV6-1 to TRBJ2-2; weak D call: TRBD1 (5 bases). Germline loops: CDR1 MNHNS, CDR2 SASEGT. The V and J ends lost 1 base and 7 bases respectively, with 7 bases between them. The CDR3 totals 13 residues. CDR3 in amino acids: CASSEVGLGELFF. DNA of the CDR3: TGTGCCAGCAGTGAAGTGGGGCTCGGGGAGCTGTTTTTT.

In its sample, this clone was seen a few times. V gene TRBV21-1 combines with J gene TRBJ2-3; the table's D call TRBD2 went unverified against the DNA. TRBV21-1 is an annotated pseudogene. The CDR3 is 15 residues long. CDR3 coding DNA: TGTGCCAGCAGCAAAGGGAGGAGGGGCACAGATACGCAGTATTTT. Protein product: CASSKGRRGTDTQYF.

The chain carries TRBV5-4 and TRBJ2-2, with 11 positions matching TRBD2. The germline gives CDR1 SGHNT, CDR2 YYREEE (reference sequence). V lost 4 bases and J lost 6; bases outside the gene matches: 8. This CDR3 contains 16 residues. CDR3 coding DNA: TGTGCCAGCAGCCCTGGACTAGCGGGTAGGGCCGGGGAGCTGTTTTTT. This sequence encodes CASSPGLAGRAGELFF.

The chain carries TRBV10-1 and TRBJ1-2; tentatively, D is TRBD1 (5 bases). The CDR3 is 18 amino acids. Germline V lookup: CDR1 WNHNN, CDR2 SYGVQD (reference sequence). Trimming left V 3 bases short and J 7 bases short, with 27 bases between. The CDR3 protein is CASSEGRAGPEDHAGYTF. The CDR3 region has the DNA TGCGCCAGCAGTGAAGGTAGGGCAGGGCCGGAAGATCACGCTGGCTACACCTTC.

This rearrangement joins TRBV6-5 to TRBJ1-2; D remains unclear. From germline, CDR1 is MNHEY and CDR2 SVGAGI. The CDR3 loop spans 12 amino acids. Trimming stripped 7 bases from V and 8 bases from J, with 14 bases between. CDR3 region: CASIREVGGYTF. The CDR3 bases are TGTGCCAGCATCCGAGAGGTAGGCGGCTACACCTTC.

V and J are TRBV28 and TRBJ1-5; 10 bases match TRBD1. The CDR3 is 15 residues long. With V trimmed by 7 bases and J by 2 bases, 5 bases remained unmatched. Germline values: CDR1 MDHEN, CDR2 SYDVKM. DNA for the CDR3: TGTGCCAGCACCGGGACAGGGGCCGGCAATCAGCCCCAGCATTTT. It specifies CASTGTGAGNQPQHF.

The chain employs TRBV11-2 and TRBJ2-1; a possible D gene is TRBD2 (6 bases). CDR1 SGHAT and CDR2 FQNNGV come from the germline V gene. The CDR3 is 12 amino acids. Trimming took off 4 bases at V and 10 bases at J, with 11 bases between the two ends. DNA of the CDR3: TGTGCCAGCAGCTCCACCGGACTAGAGCAGTTCTTC. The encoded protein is CASSSTGLEQFF.

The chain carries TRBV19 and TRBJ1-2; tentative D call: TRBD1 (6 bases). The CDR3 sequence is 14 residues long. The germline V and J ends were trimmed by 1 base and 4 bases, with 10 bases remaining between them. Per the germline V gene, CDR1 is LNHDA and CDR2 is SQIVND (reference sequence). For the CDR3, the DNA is TGTGCCAGTAGTATAGGGCGGGGGGCCTATGGCTACACCTTC. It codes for CASSIGRGAYGYTF.

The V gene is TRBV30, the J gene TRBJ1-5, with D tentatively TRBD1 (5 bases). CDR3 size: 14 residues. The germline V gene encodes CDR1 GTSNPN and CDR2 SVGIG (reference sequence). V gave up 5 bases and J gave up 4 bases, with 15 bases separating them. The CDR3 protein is CAWGTAGGNQPQHF. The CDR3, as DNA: TGTGCCTGGGGGACTGCCGGGGGTAATCAGCCCCAGCATTTT.